The entry that follows covers one TCR beta chain sequence. This table comes from immunoSEQ multiplex PCR, and its TCRdb copy is limited to in-frame clones, with some not included. The sample comprises around 77,000 clones, around nine tenths of which are singletons, and more than 4.5% rests with the top ten. Germline V gives CDR1 LNHDA, CDR2 SQIVND (reference sequence). This CDR3 is 12 amino acids long. Trimming stripped 9 bases from V and 3 bases from J, with 11 bases between. The sample originates from a study of OX40 agonist ivuxolimab in advanced cancers. Study context: Patients received ivuxolimab, an agonistic anti-OX40 (CD134) antibody. Hepatocellular carcinoma, melanoma, renal cell or head and neck cancer was diagnosed in the dose-escalation patients.

Sequencing was performed on CD4+ or CD8+ T cells sorted from blood, taken in a trial of the OX40 agonist ivuxolimab. The chain combines TRBV19 with TRBJ1-2, with D perhaps matching TRBD1 (6 bases). This TCR was recovered from an adult with an advanced solid tumor such as melanoma, head and neck, liver or kidney cancer. The CDR3 protein is CASRTAHYGYTF. CDR3 nucleotides: TGTGCCAGCCGGACAGCACACTATGGCTACACCTTC.